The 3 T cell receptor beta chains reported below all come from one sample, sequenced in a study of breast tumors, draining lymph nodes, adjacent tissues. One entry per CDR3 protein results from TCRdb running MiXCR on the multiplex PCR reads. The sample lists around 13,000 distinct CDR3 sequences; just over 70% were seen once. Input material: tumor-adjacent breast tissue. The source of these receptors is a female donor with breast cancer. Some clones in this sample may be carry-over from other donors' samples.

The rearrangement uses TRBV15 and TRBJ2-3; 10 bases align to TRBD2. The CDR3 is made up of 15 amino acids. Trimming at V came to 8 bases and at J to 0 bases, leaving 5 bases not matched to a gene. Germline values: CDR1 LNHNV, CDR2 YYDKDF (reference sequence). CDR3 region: CATSLLAGSTDTQYF. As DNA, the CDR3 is TGTGCCACCTCCCTACTAGCGGGGAGCACAGATACGCAGTATTTT.

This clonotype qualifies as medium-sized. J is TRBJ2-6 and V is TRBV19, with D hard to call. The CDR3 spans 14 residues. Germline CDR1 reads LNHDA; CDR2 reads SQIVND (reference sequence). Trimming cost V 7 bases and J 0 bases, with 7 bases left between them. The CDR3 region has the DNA TGTGCCAGTAACTACGGCTCTGGGGCCAACGTCCTGACTTTC. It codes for CASNYGSGANVLTF.

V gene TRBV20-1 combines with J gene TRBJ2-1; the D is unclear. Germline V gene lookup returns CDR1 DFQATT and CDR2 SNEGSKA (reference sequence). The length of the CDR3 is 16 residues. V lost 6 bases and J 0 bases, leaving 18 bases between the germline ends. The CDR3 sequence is CSAPSDGQSSYNEQFF. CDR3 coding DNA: TGCAGTGCACCCTCCGATGGTCAAAGCTCCTACAATGAGCAGTTCTTC.